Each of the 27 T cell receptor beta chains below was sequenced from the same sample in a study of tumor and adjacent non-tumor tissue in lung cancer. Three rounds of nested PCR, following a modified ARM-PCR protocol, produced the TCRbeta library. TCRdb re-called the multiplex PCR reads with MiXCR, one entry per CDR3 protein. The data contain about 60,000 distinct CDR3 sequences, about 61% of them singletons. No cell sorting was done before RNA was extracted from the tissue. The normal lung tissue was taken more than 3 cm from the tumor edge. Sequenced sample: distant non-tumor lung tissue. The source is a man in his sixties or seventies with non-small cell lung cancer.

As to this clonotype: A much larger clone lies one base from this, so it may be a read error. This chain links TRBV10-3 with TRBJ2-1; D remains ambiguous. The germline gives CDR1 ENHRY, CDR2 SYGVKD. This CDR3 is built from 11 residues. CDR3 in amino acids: CAISGNNKQFF. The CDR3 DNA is TGTGCCATCAGTGGGAACAATAAGCAGTTCTTC.

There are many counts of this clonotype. CDR3 DNA sequence: TGCGCCAGCAGCCAAGGCAGGGGCACCTACGAGCAGTACTTC. It codes for CASSQGRGTYEQYF. The chain carries TRBV4-1 and TRBJ2-7; a possible D gene is TRBD1 (6 bases). Looked up from germline, CDR1 is MGHRA and CDR2 is YSYEKL. The length of the CDR3 is 14 residues. The germline V and J ends were trimmed by 1 base and 2 bases, with 9 bases remaining between them.

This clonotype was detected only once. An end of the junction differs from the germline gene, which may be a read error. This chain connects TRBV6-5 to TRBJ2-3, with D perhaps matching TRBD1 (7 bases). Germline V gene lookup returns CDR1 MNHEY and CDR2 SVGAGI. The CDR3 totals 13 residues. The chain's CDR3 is CASSQGGQGAHYF. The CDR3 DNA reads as TGTGCCAGCAGCCAGGGGGGTCAGGGAGCGCACTATTTT.

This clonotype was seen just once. CDR3 DNA: TGTGCCAGCAGCCCAAGGCCCCGACAGGGAGCGAACACCGGGGAGCTGTTTTTT. Its protein product is CASSPRPRQGANTGELFF. The chain employs TRBV9 and TRBJ2-2, with 7 bases aligning to TRBD1. V was pared by 4 bases and J by 0 bases, with 12 bases of the junction left unmatched. The CDR3 has 18 amino acids. Germline lookup yields CDR1 SGDLS and CDR2 YYNGEE. The complete variable domain, with remaining parts taken from reference TRBV9 and TRBJ2-2, reads DSGVTQTPKHLITATGQRVTLRCSPRSGDLSVYWYQQSLDQGLQFLIQYYNGEERAKGNILERFSAQQFPDLHSELNLSSLELGDSALYFCASSPRPRQGANTGELFFGEGSRLTVL.

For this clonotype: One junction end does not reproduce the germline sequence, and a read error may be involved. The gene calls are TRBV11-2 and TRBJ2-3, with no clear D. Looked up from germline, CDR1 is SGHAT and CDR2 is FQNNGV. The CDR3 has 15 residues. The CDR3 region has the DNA TGTGTCAGCAACCAAACCGACGGAGTCACAGATACGCAGTATTTT. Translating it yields CVSNQTDGVTDTQYF.

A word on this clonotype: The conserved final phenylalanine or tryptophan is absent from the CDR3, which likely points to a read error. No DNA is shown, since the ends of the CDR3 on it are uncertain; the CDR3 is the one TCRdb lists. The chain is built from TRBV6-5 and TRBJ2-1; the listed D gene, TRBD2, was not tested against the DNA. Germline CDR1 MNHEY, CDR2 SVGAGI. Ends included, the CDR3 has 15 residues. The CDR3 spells CASSYGIAGYNEQLL.

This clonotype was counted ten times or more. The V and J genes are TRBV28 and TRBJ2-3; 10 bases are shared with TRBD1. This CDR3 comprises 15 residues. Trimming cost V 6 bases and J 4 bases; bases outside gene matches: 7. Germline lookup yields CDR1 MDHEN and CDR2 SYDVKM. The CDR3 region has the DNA TGTGCCAGCAGCCGAGGGGACAGGGGTGCAGATACGCAGTATTTT. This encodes CASSRGDRGADTQYF.

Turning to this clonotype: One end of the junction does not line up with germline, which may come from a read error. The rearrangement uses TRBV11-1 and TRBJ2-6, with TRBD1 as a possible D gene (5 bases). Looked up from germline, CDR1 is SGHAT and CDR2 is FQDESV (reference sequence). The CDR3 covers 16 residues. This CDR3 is CASSQLRPSGANVLTF. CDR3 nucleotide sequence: TGTGCCAGCAGCCAACTGAGGCCCTCTGGGGCAAACGTCCTGACTTTC.

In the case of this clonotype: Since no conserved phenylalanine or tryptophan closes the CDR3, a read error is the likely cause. For the CDR3, the DNA is TGTGCCAGCAGCATAGTCGACAGGGGATTGGGAGAGTCCCAGTACCTC. Translation: CASSIVDRGLGESQYL. The chain is built from TRBV11-2 and TRBJ2-5; 8 bases line up with TRBD1. The CDR3 has 16 residues. Germline-derived CDR1 and CDR2 are SGHAT and FQNNGV.

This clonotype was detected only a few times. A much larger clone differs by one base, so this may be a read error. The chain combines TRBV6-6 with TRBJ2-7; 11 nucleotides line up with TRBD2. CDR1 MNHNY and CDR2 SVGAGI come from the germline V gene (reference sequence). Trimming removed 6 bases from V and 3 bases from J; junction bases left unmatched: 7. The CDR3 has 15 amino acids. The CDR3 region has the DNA TGTGCCAGCAGAATGGGACTAGCGGCTGTCTACGAGCAGTACTTC. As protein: CASRMGLAAVYEQYF.

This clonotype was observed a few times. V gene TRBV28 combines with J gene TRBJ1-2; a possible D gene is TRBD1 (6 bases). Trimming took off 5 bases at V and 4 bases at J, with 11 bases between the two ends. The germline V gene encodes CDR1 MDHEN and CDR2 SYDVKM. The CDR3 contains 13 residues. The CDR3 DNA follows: TGTGCCAGCAGTCCTCGGACAGTCTATGGCTACACCTTC. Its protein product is CASSPRTVYGYTF.

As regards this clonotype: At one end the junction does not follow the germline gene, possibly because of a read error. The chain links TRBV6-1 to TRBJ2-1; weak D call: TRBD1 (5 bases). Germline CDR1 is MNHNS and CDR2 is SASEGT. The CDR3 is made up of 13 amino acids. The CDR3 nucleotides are TGTGCCAGCAGGGTTCAGGGTTACAACGAGCAGTTCTTC. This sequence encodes CASRVQGYNEQFF.

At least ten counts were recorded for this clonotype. The CDR3 sequence: CASSHQTAGLDTGELFF. The CDR3 DNA reads as TGCGCCAGCAGCCACCAGACAGCCGGGTTGGACACCGGGGAGCTGTTTTTT. V usage is TRBV4-1 and J usage is TRBJ2-2; TRBD1 might be the D (5 bases). Trimming pared 3 bases from V and 3 bases from J, leaving 17 bases between. This CDR3 has 17 residues. CDR1 is MGHRA, CDR2 YSYEKL, per germline.

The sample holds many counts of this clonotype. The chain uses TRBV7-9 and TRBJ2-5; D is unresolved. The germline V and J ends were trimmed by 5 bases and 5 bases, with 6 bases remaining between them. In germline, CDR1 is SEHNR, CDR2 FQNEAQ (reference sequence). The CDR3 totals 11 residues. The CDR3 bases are TGTGCCAGCAGCCCGGGTGAGACCCAGTACTTC. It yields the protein CASSPGETQYF.

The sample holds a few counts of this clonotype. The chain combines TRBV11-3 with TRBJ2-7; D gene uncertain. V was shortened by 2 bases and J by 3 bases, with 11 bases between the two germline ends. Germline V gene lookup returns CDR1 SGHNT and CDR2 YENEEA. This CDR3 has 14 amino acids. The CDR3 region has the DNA TGTGCCAGCAGCTTAAAGGACCCTTACTACGAGCAGTACTTC. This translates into CASSLKDPYYEQYF.

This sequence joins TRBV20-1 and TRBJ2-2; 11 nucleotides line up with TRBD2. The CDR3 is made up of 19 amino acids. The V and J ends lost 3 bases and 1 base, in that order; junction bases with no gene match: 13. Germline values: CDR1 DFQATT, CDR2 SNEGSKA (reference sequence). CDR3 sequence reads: CSASPTRKLAGVNTGELFF. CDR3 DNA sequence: TGCAGTGCTAGTCCGACCCGTAAACTAGCGGGGGTGAACACCGGGGAGCTGTTTTTT.

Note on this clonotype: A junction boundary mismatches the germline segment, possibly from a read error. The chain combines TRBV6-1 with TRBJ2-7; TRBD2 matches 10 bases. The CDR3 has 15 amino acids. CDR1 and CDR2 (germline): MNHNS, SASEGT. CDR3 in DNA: TGTGCCAGCAGTAAACGGGCTAGCGGGGGCTACGAGCGGTACTTC. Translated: CASSKRASGGYERYF.

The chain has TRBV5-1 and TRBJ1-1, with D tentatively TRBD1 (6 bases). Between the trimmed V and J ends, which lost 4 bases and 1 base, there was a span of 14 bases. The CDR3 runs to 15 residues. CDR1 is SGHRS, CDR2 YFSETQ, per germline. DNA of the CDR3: TGCGCCAGCAGCCCGGACAGCACGAAGAACACTGAAGCTTTCTTT. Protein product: CASSPDSTKNTEAFF. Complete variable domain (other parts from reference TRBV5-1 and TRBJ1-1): KAGVTQTPRYLIKTRGQQVTLSCSPISGHRSVSWYQQTPGQGLQFLFEYFSETQRNKGNFPGRFSGRQFSNSRSEMNVSTLELGDSALYLCASSPDSTKNTEAFFGQGTRLTVV.

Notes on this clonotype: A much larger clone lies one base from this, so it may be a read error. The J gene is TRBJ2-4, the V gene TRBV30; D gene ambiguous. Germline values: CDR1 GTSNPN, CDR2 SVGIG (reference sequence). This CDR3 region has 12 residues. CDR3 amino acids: CVWKTTLHIQYF. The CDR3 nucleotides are TGTGTCTGGAAAACCACCCTGCACATTCAGTACTTC.

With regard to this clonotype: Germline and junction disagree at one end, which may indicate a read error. The CDR3 nucleotides read TGCGCCAGCAGCTTGGGCCCGAGGGGGACTAGCGGGACTACGCTGTATTTT. Its protein product is CASSLGPRGTSGTTLYF. The chain combines TRBV5-1 with TRBJ2-3; TRBD2 matches at 13 bases. Germline V lookup: CDR1 SGHRS, CDR2 YFSETQ. The CDR3 covers 17 residues. The full variable domain, rest sourced from reference TRBV5-1 and TRBJ2-3, is KAGVTQTPRYLIKTRGQQVTLSCSPISGHRSVSWYQQTPGQGLQFLFEYFSETQRNKGNFPGRFSGRQFSNSRSEMNVSTLELGDSALYLCASSLGPRGTSGTTLYFGPGTRLTVL.

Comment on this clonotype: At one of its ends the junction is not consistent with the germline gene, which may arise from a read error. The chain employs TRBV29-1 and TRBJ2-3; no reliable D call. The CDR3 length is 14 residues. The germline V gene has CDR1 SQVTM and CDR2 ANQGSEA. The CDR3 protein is CSVLGISFSYTRYF. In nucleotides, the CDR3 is TGCAGCGTTCTTGGGATTAGTTTTTCATATACGCGGTATTTT.

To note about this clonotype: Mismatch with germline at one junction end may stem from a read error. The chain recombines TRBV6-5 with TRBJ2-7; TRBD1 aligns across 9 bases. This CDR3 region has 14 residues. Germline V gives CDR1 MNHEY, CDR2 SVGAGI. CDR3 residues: CASSNTGGTYEQHF. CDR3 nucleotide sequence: TGTGCCAGCAGTAATACAGGGGGCACCTACGAGCAGCATTTC.

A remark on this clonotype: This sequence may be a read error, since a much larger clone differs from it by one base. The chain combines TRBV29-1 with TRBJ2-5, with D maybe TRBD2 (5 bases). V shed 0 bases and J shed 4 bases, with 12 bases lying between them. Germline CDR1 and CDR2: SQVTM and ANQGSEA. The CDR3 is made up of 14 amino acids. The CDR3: CSVEDLAGGETQYF. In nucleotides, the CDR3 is TGCAGCGTTGAAGATCTGGCGGGTGGAGAGACCCAGTACTTC. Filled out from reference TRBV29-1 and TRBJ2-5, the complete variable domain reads SAVISQKPSRDICQRGTSLTIQCQVDSQVTMMFWYRQQPGQSLTLIATANQGSEATYESGFVIDKFPISRPNLTFSTLTVSNMSPEDSSIYLCSVEDLAGGETQYFGPGTRLLVL.

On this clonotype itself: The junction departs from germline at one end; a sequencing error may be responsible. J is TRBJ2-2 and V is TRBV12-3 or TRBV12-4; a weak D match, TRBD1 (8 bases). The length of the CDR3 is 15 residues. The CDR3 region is CASGSGTGITGKLFF. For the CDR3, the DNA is TGTGCCAGCGGGAGCGGGACAGGCATCACCGGGAAGCTGTTTTTT.

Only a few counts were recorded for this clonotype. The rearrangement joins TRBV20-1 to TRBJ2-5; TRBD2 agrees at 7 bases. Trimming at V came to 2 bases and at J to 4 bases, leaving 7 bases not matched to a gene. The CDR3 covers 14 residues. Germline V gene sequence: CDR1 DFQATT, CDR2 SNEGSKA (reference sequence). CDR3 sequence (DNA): TGCAGTGCTAGAATGGGAGGGATTGGAGAGACCCAGTACTTC. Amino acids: CSARMGGIGETQYF.

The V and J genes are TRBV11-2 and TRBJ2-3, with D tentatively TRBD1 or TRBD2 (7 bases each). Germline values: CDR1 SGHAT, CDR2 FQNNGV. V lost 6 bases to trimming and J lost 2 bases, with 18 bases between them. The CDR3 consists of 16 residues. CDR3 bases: TGTGCCAGCAGAGTACAACAGGGGAGGGACACAGATACGCAGTATTTT. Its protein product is CASRVQQGRDTDTQYF.

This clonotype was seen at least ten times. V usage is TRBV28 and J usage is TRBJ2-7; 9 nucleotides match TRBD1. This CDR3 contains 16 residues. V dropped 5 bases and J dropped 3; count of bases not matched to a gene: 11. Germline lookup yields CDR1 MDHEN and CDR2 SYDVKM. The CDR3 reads CASSTTGTGTGYEQYF. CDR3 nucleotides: TGTGCCAGCAGTACCACCGGGACAGGGACGGGCTACGAGCAGTACTTC.